Listed below are T cell receptor beta chains from one sample, sequenced in a study of T cell responses to AZD1222 COVID-19 vaccine. Method: immunoSEQ multiplex PCR; TCRdb's copy keeps in-frame clones and lacks some. The sample comprises tens of thousands of clones, roughly 87% of which are singletons, and under 30% rests with the top ten. The sequenced sample was peripheral blood, obtained 28 days after the second AZD1222 dose. The origin of the receptors is an adult who received the AZD1222 COVID-19 vaccine. CDR3s include the opening cysteine and the closing phenylalanine or tryptophan. The D gene is left open where the match is weak. A clone size is listed for some rows: how often the clone was seen (once, few, many), or a class if it is expanded.

v_gene,abundance,len,j_gene,d_gene,CDR3nt,CDR3aa
TRBV7-9,.,17,TRBJ2-7,TRBD2,TGTGCCAGCAGCTCAGGGCCTCTAGCGGGAGACTACTACGAGCAGTACTTC,CASSSGPLAGDYYEQYF
TRBV10-3,.,17,TRBJ2-7,.,TGTGCCATCAGTGAGTCGTTAACAGGAGTGAGGTCCTACGAGCAGTACTTC,CAISESLTGVRSYEQYF
TRBV5-4,.,17,TRBJ2-1,TRBD2,TGTGCCAGCAGCTTACTCAAGACTAGCGGGGCCTACAATGAGCAGTTCTTC,CASSLLKTSGAYNEQFF
TRBV7-2,.,15,TRBJ2-7,TRBD1,TGTGCCAGCAGGATTTCGCCGGGACAGGGCTACGAGCAGTACTTC,CASRISPGQGYEQYF
TRBV7-8,.,14,TRBJ1-6,TRBD1,TGTGCCAGCAGCTTAGTCCAGGGGGGTTCACCCCTCCACTTT,CASSLVQGGSPLHF
TRBV5-4,.,15,TRBJ2-5,TRBD1,TGTGCCAGCAGCTTTCGGGACAGCTCGCAAGAGACCCAGTACTTC,CASSFRDSSQETQYF
TRBV30,.,12,TRBJ2-7,.,TGTGCCTGGGGGGGAGGACCCTACGAGCAGTACTTC,CAWGGGPYEQYF
TRBV7-7,.,14,TRBJ2-2,.,TGTGCCAGCAGGAAGGGACTTAACACCGGGGAGCTGTTTTTT,CASRKGLNTGELFF
TRBV24-1,once,15,TRBJ1-5,TRBD1,TGTGCCACCAGTGATAATCAGGGGGCCGGTCAGCCCCAGCATTTT,CATSDNQGAGQPQHF
TRBV3-1/TRBV3-2,.,15,TRBJ1-1,.,TGTGCCAGCAGCCAATTTACAGGACTCAGAGAATGGGCTTTCTTT,CASSQFTGLREWAFF
TRBV12-5,.,14,TRBJ1-2,.,TGTGCTAGTGGCCCACCGGCAGGAAACTATGGCTACACCTTC,CASGPPAGNYGYTF
TRBV11-3,.,13,TRBJ1-5,.,TGTGCCAGCAGCCAAACCCCCAATCAGCCCCAGCATTTT,CASSQTPNQPQHF
TRBV9,once,17,TRBJ1-1,TRBD1,TGTGCCAGCAGCCCGAGGGACAGCACCCACTGGAAAACTGAAGCTTTCTTT,CASSPRDSTHWKTEAFF
TRBV9,.,17,TRBJ2-4,.,TGTGCCAGCAGCGTAGGTGTCGGGCGGGTTGGCAAAAACATTCAGTACTTC,CASSVGVGRVGKNIQYF
TRBV5-1,once,14,TRBJ2-3,.,TGCGCCAGCAGCCCGCCCCCCCCCTCAGATACGCAGTATTTT,CASSPPPPSDTQYF
TRBV6-5,few,14,TRBJ2-7,TRBD1,TGTGCCAGCATTCAGGACAGGTGGGCCTACGAGCAGTACTTC,CASIQDRWAYEQYF
TRBV3-1/TRBV3-2,.,16,TRBJ2-1,TRBD1,TGTGCCAGCAACGACAGGGTCCAGCATCCTTACAATGAGCAGTTCTTC,CASNDRVQHPYNEQFF
TRBV2,.,11,TRBJ2-5,.,TGTGCCAGCCGAAGGGAGGAGACCCAGTACTTC,CASRREETQYF
TRBV29-1,.,14,TRBJ2-2,.,TGCAGCGCCCGGACTGGATTGAACACCGGGGAGCTGTTTTTT,CSARTGLNTGELFF
TRBV6-1,.,13,TRBJ2-4,.,TGTGCCAGCAGTGAATCACTCATGGGCATTCAGTACTTC,CASSESLMGIQYF
TRBV20-1,.,11,TRBJ2-1,.,TGCAGTGCTAGAGGGGGGCCTAGTAGGATCTTC,CSARGGPSRIF
TRBV12-5,few,12,TRBJ2-7,.,TGTGCTAGTGGTTCTTCTTTCTACGAGCAGTACTTC,CASGSSFYEQYF
TRBV6-2/TRBV6-3,.,14,TRBJ1-2,.,TGTGCCAGCAGTTTGGAACTGGGGGCTAGTGGCTACACCTTC,CASSLELGASGYTF
TRBV5-6,.,14,TRBJ2-7,.,TGTGCCAGCAGCTGGGTGGGTAGGGACTACGAGCAGTACTTC,CASSWVGRDYEQYF